This entry is about one TCR beta chain. These data are taken from a study of blood T cells in healthy people across ages. A sample-barcoded 5' primer and a J-beta primer mix were used in a second PCR of about 7 to 12 cycles. Using its own MiXCR run on the 5' RACE reads, TCRdb lists one record per CDR3 protein. This repertoire shows 580,000 or so distinct CDR3 sequences, roughly 48% found once; its top ten account for about 22%. V shed 4 bases and J shed 4 bases, with 7 bases lying between them. Per germline, CDR1 SGDLS and CDR2 YYNGEE. The CDR3 is made up of 12 amino acids. Sequencing input: blood. This sequence joins TRBV9 and TRBJ2-3, with D uncertain. This sequence originates from an elderly man in good health. The CDR3 region has the DNA TGTGCCAGCAGCCCCGCTTCAGATACGCAGTATTTT. Protein: CASSPASDTQYF.